This T cell receptor beta chain was profiled in a study of beta chain features in type 1 diabetes. Study-wide findings and caveats: PCR may have favored shorter templates equally in patients and controls. Because the template was cDNA, high-expressing cells might be over-represented. In every one of the four CD4+ subsets, TCRB CDR3s were moderately but significantly shorter in Type 1 diabetes patients.

Sorting with CD45RO/CCR7/CD25/CD127/CD95/CD27 yielded naive, central memory, regulatory and stem-like memory CD4+ cells. The investigators reverse transcribed all of the isolated RNA, so they sequenced expressed TCRB transcripts. Reads from naive, central memory and regulatory T cell samples averaged around 3.6 million. TCRdb's copy holds only in-frame clones and misses some; the assay was immunoSEQ multiplex PCR. The table includes approximately 260,000 clones, around 20% detected once. About this clone itself: As yet, its antigen is unknown.

CDR1 and CDR2 (germline): SGHNT, YYREEE (reference sequence). The trim removed 0 bases at V and 5 bases at J, leaving 7 bases unmatched. The CDR3 is 15 residues long. The chain joins TRBV5-4 to TRBJ2-7, with 8 bases aligning to TRBD2. The TCR sequence derives from a woman in her 40s with type 1 diabetes. The sample consisted of naive CD4+ T cells from blood. The CDR3 sequence is CASSLETGGPHEQYF. CDR3 DNA sequence: TGTGCCAGCAGCTTGGAGACGGGAGGGCCGCACGAGCAGTACTTC.